The source of this T cell receptor beta chain is a study of Ad26.COV2.S vaccination and SARS-CoV-2 variants. Study at large: COV1001, an Ad26.COV2.S trial, supplied this vaccine-arm donor.

A remark on this clone: As yet, its antigen is unknown.

Indicated treatment: around 19 received Ad26.COV2.S at low or high dose, single or two shots; several received placebo; per-sample allocation not given. After the first vaccine or placebo injection, samples were drawn on day 63. In Boston, the donor was an adult between 18-55 years of age. Notes on the study in general: It was reported that spike-specific CD8+ and CD4+ T cell responses were substantially broad after vaccination.

This table comes from immunoSEQ multiplex PCR, and its TCRdb copy is limited to in-frame clones, with some not included. The table has about 350,000 clones, more than 85% seen once. Germline loops: CDR1 SGHRS, CDR2 YFSETQ. With 0 bases removed from V and 0 bases from J, the gap between germline ends came to 10 bases. The CDR3 loop spans 17 amino acids. The chain joins TRBV5-1 to TRBJ2-6; possible D gene TRBD1, 5 bases. This TCR derives from a person aged 18 to 65 who received the Ad26.COV2.S COVID-19 vaccine or a placebo. The source was peripheral blood, collected in a trial of Ad26.COV2.S vaccine versus placebo. CDR3 nucleotide sequence: TGCGCCAGCAGCTTGGTCGGACATGCCTCTGGGGCCAACGTCCTGACTTTC. Its protein is CASSLVGHASGANVLTF.